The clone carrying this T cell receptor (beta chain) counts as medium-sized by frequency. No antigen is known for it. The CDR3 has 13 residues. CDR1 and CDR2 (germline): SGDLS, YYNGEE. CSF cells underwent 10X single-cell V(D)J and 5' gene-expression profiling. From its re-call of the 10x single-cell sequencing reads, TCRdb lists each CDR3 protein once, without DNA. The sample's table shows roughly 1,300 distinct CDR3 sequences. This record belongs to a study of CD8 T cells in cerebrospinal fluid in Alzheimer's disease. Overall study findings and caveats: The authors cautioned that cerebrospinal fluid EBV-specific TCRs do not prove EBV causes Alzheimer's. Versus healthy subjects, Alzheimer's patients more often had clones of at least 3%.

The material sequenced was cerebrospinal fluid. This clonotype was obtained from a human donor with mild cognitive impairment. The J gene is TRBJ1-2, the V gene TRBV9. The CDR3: CASSPAWDYGYTF.